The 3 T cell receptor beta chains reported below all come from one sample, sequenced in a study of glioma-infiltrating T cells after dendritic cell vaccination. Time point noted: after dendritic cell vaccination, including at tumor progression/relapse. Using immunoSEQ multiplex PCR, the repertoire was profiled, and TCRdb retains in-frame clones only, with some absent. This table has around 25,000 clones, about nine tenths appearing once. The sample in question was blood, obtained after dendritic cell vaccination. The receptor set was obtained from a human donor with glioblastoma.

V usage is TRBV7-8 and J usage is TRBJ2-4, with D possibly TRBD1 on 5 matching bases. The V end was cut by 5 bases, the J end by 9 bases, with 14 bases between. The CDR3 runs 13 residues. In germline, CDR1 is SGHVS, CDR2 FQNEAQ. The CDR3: CASSTGNLGIQYF. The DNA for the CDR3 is TGTGCCAGCAGCACAGGTAATCTCGGCATTCAGTACTTC.

Written as DNA, the CDR3 is TGTGCCAGTAGTCTGACTAGCGGGGGGGTAAATAGGAATGAGCAGTTCTTC. It encodes CASSLTSGGVNRNEQFF. The chain has TRBV19 and TRBJ2-1; TRBD2 matches 14 bases. The CDR3 has 17 residues. Losses at the gene ends were 5 bases for V and 7 bases for J; bases not matched to a gene: 10. The V gene's germline CDR1 is LNHDA and CDR2 SQIVND (reference sequence).

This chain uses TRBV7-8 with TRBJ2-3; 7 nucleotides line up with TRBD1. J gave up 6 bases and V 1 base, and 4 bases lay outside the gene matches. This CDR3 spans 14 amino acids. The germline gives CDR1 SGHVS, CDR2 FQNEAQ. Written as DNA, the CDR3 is TGTGCCAGCAGCTTAGGTGGGGACAGCGATACGCAGTATTTT. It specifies CASSLGGDSDTQYF.